The T cell receptor (beta chain) under discussion was sequenced for a study of vaccination and CD4 T cells after COVID-19. Study-wide background: Overlapping peptides of the spike proteins of SARS-CoV-2, HCoV-NL63, HCoV-OC43 and HCoV-229E were used for cell stimulation.

The Oncomine TCR Beta short-read assay was applied to DNA of cultured CD4+ T cells. Genomic DNA was isolated from CD4+ T cells that had been cultured. TCRdb reprocessed the PCR reads with MiXCR, giving one entry per CDR3 protein. This table holds some 17,000 distinct CDR3 sequences, about 61% found once. This sample's treatment: roughly 10-day PBMC culture with coronavirus spike peptide pools or control peptides (ViraFEST assay). Dates of PCR positivity, March to December 2020, preceded the US Alpha, Beta and Delta variants. This clonotype appeared a single time. What it binds is not known. The study, taken as a whole, reports: Among reactive clones from convalescent patients, a median approximately 86% appeared only post-vaccination.

The sequence came from a human donor who had recovered from COVID-19. Sequenced material: CD4+ T cells from blood, cultured in vitro.

CDR3 protein: CASTREPTNSPLHF. CDR3 nucleotides: TGTGCCAGCACGAGAGAACCGACGAATTCACCCCTCCACTTT. The chain is built from TRBV28 and TRBJ1-6, with D unresolved. The CDR3 sequence is 14 residues long. Germline V gene lookup returns CDR1 MDHEN and CDR2 SYDVKM. Deletions cut 7 bases from V and 7 bases from J, with 14 bases between.